The TCR beta chain described here comes from a study of regulatory T cells in long-lasting Graves disease. Specified time point: newly diagnosed GD, antithyroid drugs for less than 3 months. From RNA extracted from PBMCs, the TCR library was made. Blood from the periphery, approximately 10 milliliters in all, was drawn into EDTA tubes. This clonotype was seen more than once but under ten times. The TCR beta library used iRepertoire HTBI primers with Arm-PCR amplification of CDR3. One entry per CDR3 protein results from TCRdb running MiXCR on the multiplex PCR reads. The sample lists over 400,000 distinct CDR3 sequences, around 15% occurring once. Germline assignment: CDR1 SNHLY and CDR2 FYNNEI. V lost 2 bases and J 7 bases, leaving 9 bases between the germline ends. This CDR3 is 13 amino acids long. These data were likewise used in another study, on T cells in Graves' hyperthyroidism and ophthalmopathy. Turning to that study: Blood samples included most of the expanded thyroid clonotypes exceeding 0.001.

The sequence was collected from a woman between 50 and 59 years old with Graves disease. J is TRBJ1-5 and V is TRBV2; D is unresolved. The sample in question was peripheral blood mononuclear cells (PBMCs), obtained at new diagnosis, from a patient treated with antithyroid drugs. The CDR3 DNA is TGTGCCAGCAGTGAAATTTCGCAGCAGCCCCAGCATTTT. Its protein is CASSEISQQPQHF.